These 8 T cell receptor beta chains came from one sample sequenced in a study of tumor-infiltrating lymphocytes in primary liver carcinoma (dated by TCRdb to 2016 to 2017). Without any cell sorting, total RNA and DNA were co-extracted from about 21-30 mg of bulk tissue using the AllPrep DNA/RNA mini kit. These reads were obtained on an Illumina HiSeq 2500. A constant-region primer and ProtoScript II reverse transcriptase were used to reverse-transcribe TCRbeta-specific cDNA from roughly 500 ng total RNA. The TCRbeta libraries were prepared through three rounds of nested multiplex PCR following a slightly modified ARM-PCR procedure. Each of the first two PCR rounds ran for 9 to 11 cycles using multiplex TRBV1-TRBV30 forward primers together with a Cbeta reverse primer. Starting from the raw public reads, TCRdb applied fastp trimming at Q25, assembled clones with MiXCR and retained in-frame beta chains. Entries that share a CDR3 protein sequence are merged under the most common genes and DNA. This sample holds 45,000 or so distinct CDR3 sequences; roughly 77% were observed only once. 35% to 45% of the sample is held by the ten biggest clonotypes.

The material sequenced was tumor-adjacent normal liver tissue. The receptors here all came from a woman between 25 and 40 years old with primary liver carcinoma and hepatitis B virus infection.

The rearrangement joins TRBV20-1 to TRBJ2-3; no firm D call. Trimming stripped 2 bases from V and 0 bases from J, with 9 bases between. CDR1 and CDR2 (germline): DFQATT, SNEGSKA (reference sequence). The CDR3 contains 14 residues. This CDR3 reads CSARHDGSTDTQYF. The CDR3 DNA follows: TGCAGTGCTAGACACGACGGAAGCACAGATACGCAGTATTTT.

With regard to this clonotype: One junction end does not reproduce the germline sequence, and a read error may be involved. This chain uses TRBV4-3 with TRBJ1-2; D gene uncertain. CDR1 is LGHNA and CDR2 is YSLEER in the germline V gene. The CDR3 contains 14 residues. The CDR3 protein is CISSAELEIYGYTF. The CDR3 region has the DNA TGCATCAGCAGCGCTGAGTTGGAGATCTATGGCTACACTTTC.

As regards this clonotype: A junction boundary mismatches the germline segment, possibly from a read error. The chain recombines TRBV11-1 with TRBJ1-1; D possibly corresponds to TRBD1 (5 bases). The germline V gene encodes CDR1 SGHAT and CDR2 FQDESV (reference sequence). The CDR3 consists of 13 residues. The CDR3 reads CASSLAQGTEASF. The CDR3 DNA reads TGTGCCAGCAGCTTAGCGCAGGGCACTGAAGCTTCCTTC.

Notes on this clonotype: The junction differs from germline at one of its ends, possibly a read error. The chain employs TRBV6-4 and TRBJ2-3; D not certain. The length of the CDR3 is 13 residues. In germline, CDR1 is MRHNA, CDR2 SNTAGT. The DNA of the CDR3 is TGTGCCAGCAGTGACTCGACCGAGGATATGCAGTATTTT. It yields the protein CASSDSTEDMQYF.

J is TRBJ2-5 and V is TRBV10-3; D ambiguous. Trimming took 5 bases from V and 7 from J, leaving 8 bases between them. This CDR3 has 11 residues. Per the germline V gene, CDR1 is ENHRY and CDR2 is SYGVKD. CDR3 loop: CAISRGVTQYF. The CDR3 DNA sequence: TGTGCCATCAGTCGTGGAGTGACCCAGTACTTC.

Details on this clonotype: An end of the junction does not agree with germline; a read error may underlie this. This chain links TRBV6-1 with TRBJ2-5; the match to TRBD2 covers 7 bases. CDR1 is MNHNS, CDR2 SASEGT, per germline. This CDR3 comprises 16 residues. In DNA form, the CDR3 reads TGTGCTAGCAGTTTGATGTTCTTGCGGGAGACCGAGACCCAGTACTTC. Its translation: CASSLMFLRETETQYF.

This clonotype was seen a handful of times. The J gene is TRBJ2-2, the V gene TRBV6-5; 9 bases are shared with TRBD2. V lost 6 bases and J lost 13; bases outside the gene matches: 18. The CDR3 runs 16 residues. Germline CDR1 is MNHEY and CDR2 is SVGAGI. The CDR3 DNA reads TGTGCCAGCAGGTGGACTAGCGCCCGAGGCACCAGGGGGCTGTTTTTT. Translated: CASRWTSARGTRGLFF.

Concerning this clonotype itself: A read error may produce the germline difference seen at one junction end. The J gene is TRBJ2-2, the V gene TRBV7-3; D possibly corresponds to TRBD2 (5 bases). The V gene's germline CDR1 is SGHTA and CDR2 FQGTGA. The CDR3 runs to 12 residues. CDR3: CANSFSGGELFF. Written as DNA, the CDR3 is TGTGCCAACAGCTTCAGCGGCGGGGAGCTGTTTTTT.